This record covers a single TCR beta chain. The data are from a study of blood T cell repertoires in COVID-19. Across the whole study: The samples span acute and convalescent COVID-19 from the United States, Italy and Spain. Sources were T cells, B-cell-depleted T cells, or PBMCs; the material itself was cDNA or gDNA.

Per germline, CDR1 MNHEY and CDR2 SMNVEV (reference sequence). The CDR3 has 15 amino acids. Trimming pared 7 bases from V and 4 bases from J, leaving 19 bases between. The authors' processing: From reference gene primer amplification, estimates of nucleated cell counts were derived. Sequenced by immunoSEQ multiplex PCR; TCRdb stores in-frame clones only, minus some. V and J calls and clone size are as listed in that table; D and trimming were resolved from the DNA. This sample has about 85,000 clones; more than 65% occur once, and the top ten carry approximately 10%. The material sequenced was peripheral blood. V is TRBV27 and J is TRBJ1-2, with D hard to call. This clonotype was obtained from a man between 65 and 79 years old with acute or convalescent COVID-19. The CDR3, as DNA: TGTGCCAGCAACTCGGCCCCAGGAAGCGGCTATGGCTACACCTTC. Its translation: CASNSAPGSGYGYTF.